This TCR beta chain was obtained from a study of regulatory T cells in long-lasting Graves disease. The authors built TCR beta libraries using iRepertoire HTBI primers and Arm-PCR of CDR3 regions. MiXCR, applied by TCRdb to the multiplex PCR reads, yields one record per CDR3 protein. The table records about 660,000 distinct CDR3 sequences, approximately 29% of them present only once. The CDR3 is made up of 14 amino acids. Trimming stripped 6 bases from V and 8 bases from J, with 19 bases between. The time point here: persistent/refractory GD, antithyroid drugs over 5 years with positive TRAb. Isolated PBMC RNA provided the starting material for the TCR library. Only a few counts were recorded for this clonotype.

The chain carries TRBV12-3 or TRBV12-4 and TRBJ1-2; D uncertain. The sequences come from peripheral blood mononuclear cells (PBMCs), collected when the disease was refractory, from a patient treated with antithyroid drugs. This clonotype was sampled from a female donor with Graves disease. The CDR3 nucleotides are TGTGCCAGCAGCTCCCCCGGACCCCTAAAAGGCTACACCTTC. Translation gives CASSSPGPLKGYTF.